A single sample gave rise to the 8 T cell receptor beta chains below, sequenced in a study of blood T cell repertoires in COVID-19. Sequenced by immunoSEQ multiplex PCR; TCRdb stores in-frame clones only, minus some. The repertoire holds about 260,000 clones, around nine tenths seen once, with around 3.1% in the top ten. What was sequenced was PBMCs or T cells enriched from blood (not recorded which). The receptors derive from a woman aged 40 to 50 who had been exposed to COVID-19.

The chain combines TRBV7-9 with TRBJ2-1, with TRBD2 identical over 7 bases. This CDR3 comprises 15 residues. The V and J ends lost 1 base and 7 bases, in that order; junction bases with no gene match: 7. The V gene's germline CDR1 is SEHNR and CDR2 FQNEAQ (reference sequence). CDR3 nucleotide sequence: TGTGCCAGCAGCTTAGGCCAGCGGGAAGATAATGAGCAGTTCTTC. Its translation: CASSLGQREDNEQFF.

The rearrangement links TRBV19 to TRBJ1-5, with 7 bases that match TRBD1. V shed 3 bases and J 7 bases; nucleotides not matched to a gene: 3. CDR1 is LNHDA and CDR2 is SQIVND in the germline V gene (reference sequence). The CDR3 covers 13 residues. CDR3 bases: TGTGCCAGTAGTATTCAACAGGGGCAGCCCCAGCATTTT. Translating gives CASSIQQGQPQHF.

This sequence joins TRBV19 and TRBJ1-5, with TRBD1 as a possible D gene (6 bases). The CDR3 spans 15 residues. V was shortened by 6 bases and J by 1 base, with 13 bases between the two germline ends. Germline CDR1 is LNHDA and CDR2 is SQIVND (reference sequence). DNA of the CDR3: TGTGCCAGTAGCGGGGGGGGCGGGAGCAATCAGCCCCAGCATTTT. Amino acid sequence: CASSGGGGSNQPQHF. The variable domain in full, completed from reference TRBV19 and TRBJ1-5, reads DGGITQSPKYLFRKEGQNVTLSCEQNLNHDAMYWYRQDPGQGLRLIYYSQIVNDFQKGDIAEGYSVSREKKESFPLTVTSAQKNPTAFYLCASSGGGGSNQPQHFGDGTRLSIL.

The V gene is TRBV7-9, the J gene TRBJ1-2, with D uncertain. Germline V gene sequence: CDR1 SEHNR, CDR2 FQNEAQ (reference sequence). The CDR3 is 13 residues long. V was trimmed by 4 bases and J by 4 bases, leaving 10 bases between them. CDR3 DNA sequence: TGTGCCAGCAGCTCAGACTTTACCTATGGCTACACCTTC. Translated: CASSSDFTYGYTF. The full variable domain, rest sourced from reference TRBV7-9 and TRBJ1-2, is DTGVSQNPRHKITKRGQNVTFRCDPISEHNRLYWYRQTLGQGPEFLTYFQNEAQLEKSRLLSDRFSAERPKGSFSTLEIQRTEQGDSAMYLCASSSDFTYGYTFGSGTRLTVV.

This chain links TRBV18 with TRBJ1-5; TRBD1 is a possible D gene (6 bases). Germline V gene data show CDR1 as KGHSH and CDR2 as LQKENI. V dropped 0 bases and J dropped 6 bases, with 12 bases sitting between them. The CDR3 runs 15 residues. The CDR3 protein is CASSPPDRFGQPQHF. As DNA, the CDR3 is TGTGCCAGCTCACCACCTGACAGGTTTGGTCAGCCCCAGCATTTT.

The chain recombines TRBV18 with TRBJ1-1; unclear D gene. The CDR3 extends over 16 amino acids. The germline CDR1 and CDR2 sequences are KGHSH and LQKENI. With 2 bases removed from V and 4 bases from J, the gap between germline ends came to 17 bases. CDR3 DNA sequence: TGTGCCAGCTCACCATTGTCTGAAGGTGCGGGCACTGAAGCTTTCTTT. Its protein is CASSPLSEGAGTEAFF.

This clone was recorded only once. The V gene is TRBV5-8, the J gene TRBJ1-2, with 9 bases aligning to TRBD1. The V and J ends lost 4 bases and 8 bases, in that order; junction bases with no gene match: 6. CDR3 length: 13 amino acids. Germline CDR1 and CDR2: SGHTS and YDEGEE. The CDR3 is CASSLPGQGGYTF. In nucleotides, the CDR3 is TGTGCCAGCAGCCTCCCGGGACAGGGAGGCTACACCTTC.

The rearrangement links TRBV18 to TRBJ1-2, with D tentatively TRBD1 (6 bases). Trimming cost V 2 bases and J 4 bases, with 8 bases left between them. The CDR3 is 13 residues long. Looked up from germline, CDR1 is KGHSH and CDR2 is LQKENI. CDR3 DNA: TGTGCCAGCTCACCATCCAGGGGCTATGGCTACACCTTC. As protein: CASSPSRGYGYTF.